The next 32 T cell receptor beta chains were all read from a single sample in a study of blood T cell repertoires in COVID-19. Clones were read by immunoSEQ multiplex PCR, and TCRdb kept only the in-frame ones, dropping some. The sample holds roughly 260,000 clones, about 87% seen once. Sequencing input: peripheral blood. Receptors originate from a woman in her fifties or sixties with acute or convalescent COVID-19.

This clone was recorded only once. The CDR3 DNA follows: TGTGCCAGTACTATTACAGCGAACACTGAAGCTTTCTTT. As protein: CASTITANTEAFF. V usage is TRBV19 and J usage is TRBJ1-1, with unresolved D. The V gene's germline CDR1 is LNHDA and CDR2 SQIVND (reference sequence). V was pared by 7 bases and J by 1 base, with 10 bases between. This CDR3 contains 13 residues. Based on the CDR3 plus reference TRBV19 and TRBJ1-1, the full variable domain is DGGITQSPKYLFRKEGQNVTLSCEQNLNHDAMYWYRQDPGQGLRLIYYSQIVNDFQKGDIAEGYSVSREKKESFPLTVTSAQKNPTAFYLCASTITANTEAFFGQGTRLTVV.

The rearrangement joins TRBV28 to TRBJ2-6, with 7 bases matching TRBD1. Germline V gives CDR1 MDHEN, CDR2 SYDVKM. Losses at the gene ends were 4 bases for V and 0 bases for J; bases not matched to a gene: 3. CDR3 length: 16 residues. CDR3 sequence reads: CASSSPGGSGANVLTF. CDR3 sequence (DNA): TGTGCCAGCAGTTCACCAGGGGGCTCTGGGGCCAACGTCCTGACTTTC.

This rearrangement joins TRBV18 to TRBJ1-5; 7 positions agree with TRBD1. Trimming removed 2 bases from V and 6 bases from J; junction bases left unmatched: 10. Per germline, CDR1 KGHSH and CDR2 LQKENI. The CDR3 loop spans 16 amino acids. The CDR3 nucleotides read TGTGCCAGCTCACCAGATAAACAGGGGACCGGTCAGCCCCAGCATTTT. Encoded protein: CASSPDKQGTGQPQHF.

The V gene is TRBV11-2, the J gene TRBJ2-7; D may be TRBD1 (6 bases). The CDR3 contains 13 residues. Trimming stripped 4 bases from V and 1 base from J, with 8 bases between. Germline CDR1 and CDR2: SGHAT and FQNNGV. The CDR3 DNA reads TGTGCCAGCAGCTATACAGGGTCCTACGAGCAGTACTTC. It translates to CASSYTGSYEQYF.

This clone has a single count. DNA for the CDR3: TGTGCCAGCACCCCACTAGCGGAGCTCCCCAATGAGCAGTTCTTC. Residues: CASTPLAELPNEQFF. This sequence joins TRBV28 and TRBJ2-1; 8 bases agree with TRBD2. J lost 6 bases, V lost 7 bases, and 11 bases had no gene match. CDR1 is MDHEN, CDR2 SYDVKM, per germline. CDR3 length: 15 residues.

The chain links TRBV6-5 to TRBJ2-1; tentative D call: TRBD1 (5 bases). Germline V gives CDR1 MNHEY, CDR2 SVGAGI. CDR3 length: 14 amino acids. Trimming pared 2 bases from V and 6 bases from J, leaving 11 bases between. In DNA form, the CDR3 reads TGTGCCAGCAGTTACGATAGGACATCCAATGAGCAGTTCTTC. It specifies CASSYDRTSNEQFF.

This clone appeared a few times. The chain couples TRBV4-2 to TRBJ2-7; 7 bases map to TRBD1. Trimming took 4 bases from V and 0 from J; bases not matched to a gene: 9. The CDR3 contains 16 residues. Germline loops: CDR1 LGHNA, CDR2 YNFKEQ. The CDR3 DNA reads as TGTGCCAGCAGCCTCCAACCGGGACAGAGCTCCTACGAGCAGTACTTC. This gives the protein CASSLQPGQSSYEQYF.

The V gene is TRBV28, the J gene TRBJ2-7; 8 bases line up with TRBD1. Per the germline V gene, CDR1 is MDHEN and CDR2 is SYDVKM. After removal of 8 bases from V and 9 bases from J, the junction contained 15 bases not matched to a gene. The CDR3 covers 14 residues. The DNA of the CDR3 is TGTGCCAGCCATCACAGGGGGAGAAGTTTCAGGCAGTACTTC. The encoded protein is CASHHRGRSFRQYF.

CDR3 nucleotide sequence: TGTGCCAGCAGCTTAGACTTCTCCTACAATGAGCAGTTCTTC. It is translated as CASSLDFSYNEQFF. The genes are TRBV7-3 and TRBJ2-1; no firm D call. Germline CDR1 and CDR2: SGHTA and FQGTGA. V was clipped by 2 bases and J by 0 bases, with 5 bases between them. The CDR3 consists of 14 residues.

As to this clone: Other nucleotide sequences from this sample produce the same CDR3. This chain uses TRBV5-1 with TRBJ1-1; D is undetermined. The ends were cut back, 2 bases at V and 2 bases at J, with 10 bases in the middle. Germline V lookup: CDR1 SGHRS, CDR2 YFSETQ. There are 14 residues in the CDR3. CDR3 nucleotide sequence: TGCGCCAGCAGCTTAGCTGCAGGCAACACTGAAGCTTTCTTT. Translated, it gives CASSLAAGNTEAFF.

The chain couples TRBV5-1 to TRBJ1-1; 7 bases fit TRBD1. This CDR3 contains 13 residues. The germline CDR1 and CDR2 sequences are SGHRS and YFSETQ. V was pared by 3 bases and J by 5 bases, with 4 bases of the junction left unmatched. The CDR3 nucleotides are TGCGCCAGCAGCTCAAGGGGGCGGACTGAAGCTTTCTTT. It translates to CASSSRGRTEAFF.

The J gene is TRBJ1-3, the V gene TRBV27, with D possibly matching TRBD1 (6 bases). The germline gives CDR1 MNHEY, CDR2 SMNVEV (reference sequence). This CDR3 has 14 residues. The ends were cut back, 8 bases at V and 0 bases at J, with 11 bases in the middle. For the CDR3, the DNA is TGTGCCAGCGCTAGGGGGTTCTCTGGAAACACCATATATTTT. The encoded protein is CASARGFSGNTIYF.

This clone was counted once. The chain joins TRBV4-2 to TRBJ1-2; 7 positions agree with TRBD1. This CDR3 comprises 17 residues. With 1 base clipped from V and 4 bases from J, the junction kept 12 bases outside the gene matches. In germline, CDR1 is LGHNA, CDR2 YNFKEQ. For the CDR3, the DNA is TGTGCCAGCAGCCAAGCCACCGGGACAGTCTTACCCTATGGCTACACCTTC. Translating it yields CASSQATGTVLPYGYTF.

The chain couples TRBV5-6 to TRBJ1-1; D remains unclear. The CDR3 is 12 amino acids. Trimming took 5 bases from V and 6 from J, leaving 11 bases between them. Germline loops: CDR1 SGHDT, CDR2 YYEEEE. The chain's CDR3 is CASSGRLAEAFF. CDR3 sequence (DNA): TGTGCCAGCAGTGGCAGGTTGGCTGAAGCTTTCTTT.

This chain links TRBV7-6 with TRBJ1-4; 8 nucleotides match TRBD1. The germline V gene encodes CDR1 SGHVS and CDR2 FNYEAQ. CDR3 size: 14 residues. V gave up 3 bases and J gave up 10 bases; unmatched junction bases: 7. CDR3 protein: CASSFGQGGGKLFF. The CDR3 nucleotides are TGTGCCAGCAGCTTTGGACAGGGTGGGGGAAAACTGTTTTTT.

The rearrangement links TRBV11-2 to TRBJ1-4; D might be TRBD1 (5 bases). The V gene's germline CDR1 is SGHAT and CDR2 FQNNGV. V lost 1 base, J lost 0 bases, and 6 bases lay in between. The CDR3 extends over 15 amino acids. CDR3 DNA: TGTGCCAGCAGCTTAGTGACAGCAACTAATGAAAAACTGTTTTTT. Protein: CASSLVTATNEKLFF.

The rearrangement uses TRBV30 and TRBJ1-5; D remains unclear. CDR3 length: 15 amino acids. Per the germline V gene, CDR1 is GTSNPN and CDR2 is SVGIG (reference sequence). With 0 bases removed from V and 3 bases from J, the gap between germline ends came to 12 bases. The CDR3 protein is CAWSVQSVFNQPQHF. The CDR3 nucleotides are TGTGCCTGGAGTGTACAAAGTGTTTTCAATCAGCCCCAGCATTTT.

This chain connects TRBV5-1 to TRBJ2-2; weak D call: TRBD1 (7 bases). Between the trimmed V and J ends, which lost 0 bases and 3 bases, there was a span of 18 bases. The CDR3 has 18 residues. From germline, CDR1 is SGHRS and CDR2 YFSETQ. CDR3 loop: CASSLGLRGRGDTGELFF. CDR3 nucleotides: TGCGCCAGCAGCTTGGGCCTGAGGGGCAGGGGGGACACCGGGGAGCTGTTTTTT.

The rearrangement uses TRBV7-3 and TRBJ2-1; D may be TRBD2 (5 bases). The CDR3 totals 14 residues. Trimming stripped 5 bases from V and 10 bases from J, with 18 bases between. Germline assignment: CDR1 SGHTA and CDR2 FQGTGA. CDR3 DNA sequence: TGTGCCAGCAGCACGGGATCTTATCCCCTCGAGCAGTTCTTC. It codes for CASSTGSYPLEQFF. The full variable domain, in which reference TRBV7-3 and TRBJ2-1 provide the parts outside the CDR3, is GAGVSQTPSNKVTEKGKYVELRCDPISGHTALYWYRQSLGQGPEFLIYFQGTGAADDSGLPNDRFFAVRPEGSVSTLKIQRTERGDSAVYLCASSTGSYPLEQFFGPGTRLTVL.

This clone showed up just a few times. This chain connects TRBV19 to TRBJ2-1; 7 positions match TRBD2. This CDR3 contains 15 residues. After removal of 8 bases from V and 5 bases from J, the junction contained 12 bases not matched to a gene. The germline V gene has CDR1 LNHDA and CDR2 SQIVND (reference sequence). The CDR3 spells CASDTGGRPNNEQFF. The CDR3 DNA reads as TGTGCCAGTGATACGGGCGGGAGACCCAACAATGAGCAGTTCTTC.

V usage is TRBV5-1 and J usage is TRBJ2-1, with D perhaps TRBD2 (5 bases). Between the trimmed V and J ends, which lost 0 bases and 0 bases, there was a span of 10 bases. Per the germline V gene, CDR1 is SGHRS and CDR2 is YFSETQ. The CDR3 spans 16 residues. Written as DNA, the CDR3 is TGCGCCAGCAGCTTGGCCTCGGGAAGCTCCTACAATGAGCAGTTCTTC. Protein sequence: CASSLASGSSYNEQFF.

The genes are TRBV7-5 and TRBJ2-7; TRBD1 is the table's D call and was not checked against the DNA. TRBV7-5 constitutes a pseudogene. CDR3 length: 14 amino acids. The chain's CDR3 is CARSHRGQTYEQYF. Here the CDR3 DNA reads TGTGCCAGAAGCCACAGGGGGCAAACCTACGAGCAGTACTTC.

The J gene is TRBJ1-2, the V gene TRBV7-3; maybe TRBD1 (5 bases). Trimming stripped 0 bases from V and 4 bases from J, with 15 bases between. Germline V CDR1 and CDR2: SGHTA, FQGTGA. The CDR3 runs to 16 residues. The CDR3 sequence is CASSLTSGQGRYGYTF. Here the CDR3 DNA reads TGTGCCAGCAGCTTAACGTCCGGGCAGGGCCGCTATGGCTACACCTTC.

This clone was counted only a few times. V is TRBV19 and J is TRBJ1-1; D is ambiguous. This CDR3 contains 13 residues. In germline, CDR1 is LNHDA, CDR2 SQIVND (reference sequence). The V gene lost 3 bases and the J gene lost 2 bases, with 7 bases spanning the gap. The CDR3 here is CASSIVSNTEAFF. The CDR3 region has the DNA TGTGCCAGTAGTATCGTTTCCAACACTGAAGCTTTCTTT.

This rearrangement joins TRBV5-1 to TRBJ2-7; no reliable D call. Germline V gene sequence: CDR1 SGHRS, CDR2 YFSETQ. The CDR3 length is 12 residues. Trimming removed 0 bases at V and 3 bases at J, with 4 bases between. The CDR3, as DNA: TGCGCCAGCAGCTTGGCGAGCTACGAGCAGTACTTC. This codes for CASSLASYEQYF.

The J gene is TRBJ2-3, the V gene TRBV25-1, with D possibly matching TRBD2 (6 bases). Germline loops: CDR1 MGHDK, CDR2 SYGVNS. V was cut by 4 bases and J by 5 bases, with 13 bases left in between. There are 14 residues in the CDR3. CDR3 bases: TGTGCCAGCAGTGGTTTAGCGGAGCAAGATACGCAGTATTTT. Amino acid sequence: CASSGLAEQDTQYF.

The V call is TRBV5-4, the J call TRBJ1-2; unclear D gene. The CDR3 spans 14 residues. V gave up 6 bases and J gave up 7 bases, with 19 bases separating them. From germline, CDR1 is SGHNT and CDR2 YYREEE (reference sequence). The DNA of the CDR3 is TGTGCCAGCACCCAGACTACCTCCGTCGGTGGCTACACCTTC. It yields the protein CASTQTTSVGGYTF.

This chain uses TRBV2 with TRBJ1-1; unclear D gene. In germline, CDR1 is SNHLY, CDR2 FYNNEI. CDR3 length: 14 residues. Trimming took off 1 base at V and 6 bases at J, with 12 bases between the two ends. In DNA form, the CDR3 reads TGTGCCAGCAGTGAAGGGAACAGTGCCTCTGAAGCTTTCTTT. This translates into CASSEGNSASEAFF.

The V gene is TRBV18, the J gene TRBJ2-2, with 12 bases matching TRBD2. V lost 2 bases, J lost 4 bases, and 8 bases stayed unmatched. In germline, CDR1 is KGHSH, CDR2 LQKENI. The CDR3 has 18 amino acids. The DNA of the CDR3 is TGTGCCAGCTCACCATGGCTAGCGGGAGGGCCTGTCACCGGGGAGCTGTTTTTT. Its translation: CASSPWLAGGPVTGELFF.

The V gene is TRBV21-1, the J gene TRBJ2-5; the table names TRBD2, a call not compared with the DNA. TRBV21-1 is deemed a pseudogene. The CDR3 is 16 amino acids. CDR3: CASSKDPSGSRETQYF. As DNA, the CDR3 is TGTGCCAGCAGCAAAGACCCTAGCGGGAGCCGTGAGACCCAGTACTTC.

This chain connects TRBV28 to TRBJ2-5, with 7 bases lining up with TRBD2. The CDR3 runs 15 residues. Germline lookup yields CDR1 MDHEN and CDR2 SYDVKM. With V trimmed by 2 bases and J by 3 bases, 6 bases remained unmatched. This CDR3 reads CASSLEQLAKETQYF. The CDR3 bases are TGTGCCAGCAGTTTAGAACAACTAGCGAAAGAGACCCAGTACTTC. The whole variable domain, filled in from reference TRBV28 and TRBJ2-5, reads DVKVTQSSRYLVKRTGEKVFLECVQDMDHENMFWYRQDPGLGLRLIYFSYDVKMKEKGDIPEGYSVSREKKERFSLILESASTNQTSMYLCASSLEQLAKETQYFGPGTRLLVL.

This chain joins TRBV28 and TRBJ1-1; D remains unclear. This CDR3 region has 14 residues. From germline, CDR1 is MDHEN and CDR2 SYDVKM. Trimming cost V 5 bases and J 0 bases, with 10 bases left between them. In DNA form, the CDR3 reads TGTGCCAGCAGTCCCGACTTCATGAACACTGAAGCTTTCTTT. Amino acids: CASSPDFMNTEAFF.